The 29 T cell receptor beta chains in this list originate from one sample, sequenced in a study of blood T cells in healthy people across ages (dated by TCRdb to 2013 to 2016). The library came from 5' RACE. The run used an Illumina HiSeq 2500. The second PCR ran for about 7 to 11 cycles and used a J-beta primer mix along with a sample-barcoded 5' primer. TCRdb's own reprocessing of the public reads used fastp at Q25 and MiXCR and kept productive beta chains. Entries are consolidated by CDR3 protein sequence, retaining the most common genes and DNA. In this sample the table shows 650,000 to 800,000 distinct CDR3 sequences, around 52% of which occur a single time. Clones ranked in the top ten supply 13% of the sample. Sequencing was done on a sample of blood. The receptors here all came from a woman older than 75 in good health.

The chain couples TRBV18 to TRBJ2-2, with D hard to call. CDR1 and CDR2 from the germline V gene are KGHSH and LQKENI. This CDR3 region has 16 residues. V was cut by 1 base and J by 2 bases, with 11 bases left in between. The CDR3 DNA sequence: TGTGCCAGCTCACCACTCGATCCGGGTAACACCGGGGAGCTGTTTTTT. Protein product: CASSPLDPGNTGELFF.

V gene TRBV29-1 combines with J gene TRBJ2-1; 10 positions match TRBD2. Germline values: CDR1 SQVTM, CDR2 ANQGSEA. This CDR3 region has 17 residues. Trimming took 1 base from V and 0 from J; bases not matched to a gene: 6. Here the CDR3 DNA reads TGCAGCGTTGAAGGCATTAGCGGGAGGAGCTCCTACAATGAGCAGTTCTTC. It specifies CSVEGISGRSSYNEQFF.

The chain carries TRBV6-5 and TRBJ2-3; the match to TRBD1 covers 7 bases. The length of the CDR3 is 18 residues. V gave up 2 bases and J gave up 9 bases; unmatched junction bases: 20. Germline V CDR1 and CDR2: MNHEY, SVGAGI. For the CDR3, the DNA is TGTGCCAGCAGTTACAATCCCCTACTGGCGAACCAGGGGGAGACGCAGTATTTT. Its translation is CASSYNPLLANQGETQYF.

The J gene is TRBJ2-1, the V gene TRBV20-1; no clear D gene. The tail of the sequence fits TRBJ2-7 better, so the J call may be wrong. The CDR3 sequence is 16 residues long. Germline V gene data show CDR1 as DFQATT and CDR2 as SNEGSKA (reference sequence). This CDR3 is CSARDIRTPEYNEQYF. CDR3 coding DNA: TGCAGTGCTAGAGACATAAGGACCCCGGAGTACAATGAGCAGTACTTC.

V and J are TRBV28 and TRBJ2-1, with unresolved D. The CDR3 has 14 amino acids. The V gene lost 2 bases and the J gene lost 9 bases, with 14 bases spanning the gap. Germline CDR1 is MDHEN and CDR2 is SYDVKM. The DNA for the CDR3 is TGTGCCAGCAGTTTAGGCTTGACCCGGAGTGAGCAGTTCTTC. This sequence encodes CASSLGLTRSEQFF. Together with reference TRBV28 and TRBJ2-1, the CDR3 gives the full variable domain: DVKVTQSSRYLVKRTGEKVFLECVQDMDHENMFWYRQDPGLGLRLIYFSYDVKMKEKGDIPEGYSVSREKKERFSLILESASTNQTSMYLCASSLGLTRSEQFFGPGTRLTVL.

This rearrangement joins TRBV12-3 or TRBV12-4 to TRBJ2-2; 9 bases align to TRBD2. CDR3 length: 15 amino acids. V trimming: 3 bases; J trimming: 4 bases; junction bases outside the gene matches: 3. The CDR3 reads CASSLRTSVTGELFF. DNA for the CDR3: TGTGCCAGCAGTTTGAGGACTAGCGTCACCGGGGAGCTGTTTTTT.

This clonotype has a handful of counts. The V call is TRBV20-1, the J call TRBJ2-1; 8 bases match TRBD2. Germline V gives CDR1 DFQATT, CDR2 SNEGSKA (reference sequence). Losses at the gene ends were 6 bases for V and 5 bases for J; bases not matched to a gene: 9. This CDR3 has 14 amino acids. The CDR3 is CSANPSGPHNEQFF. The CDR3 coding sequence is TGCAGTGCCAACCCTAGCGGGCCCCACAATGAGCAGTTCTTC.

This clonotype was recorded at least ten times. The chain links TRBV20-1 to TRBJ2-3; D call uncertain. CDR1 and CDR2 from the germline V gene are DFQATT and SNEGSKA (reference sequence). V lost 1 base, J lost 1 base, and 6 bases lay in between. The length of the CDR3 is 13 residues. The CDR3 DNA reads as TGCAGTGCTAGAGTAGTAGGCACAGATACGCAGTATTTT. Translated: CSARVVGTDTQYF.

Concerning this clonotype: At one end the junction does not follow the germline gene, possibly because of a read error. The rearrangement links TRBV9 to TRBJ2-2; 8 bases line up with TRBD2. CDR1 SGDLS and CDR2 YYNGEE come from the germline V gene. This CDR3 has 15 residues. CDR3 in DNA: TGTGCCAGCAGCGCCGGGACTAGAAACACCGGGGGGCTGTTTTTT. Residues: CASSAGTRNTGGLFF.

The genes are TRBV3-1 and TRBJ2-7; D gene unclear. The ends were cut back, 1 base at V and 7 bases at J, with 17 bases in the middle. The CDR3 has 15 residues. Germline V gene sequence: CDR1 LGHDT, CDR2 YNNKEL (reference sequence). The CDR3 nucleotides are TGTGCCAGCAGCCAAGGGGTCTTAGGGTACAATGAGCAGTACTTC. Its translation: CASSQGVLGYNEQYF.

This clonotype came up a few times. The V call is TRBV2, the J call TRBJ2-5; 11 bases line up with TRBD1. V dropped 6 bases and J dropped 5; count of bases not matched to a gene: 8. The CDR3 is 15 residues long. CDR1 and CDR2 (germline): SNHLY, FYNNEI. The CDR3 coding sequence is TGTGCCAGCAGGAAGGACAGGGGGCTTCAGGAGACCCAGTACTTC. Its protein product is CASRKDRGLQETQYF.

Remarks on this clonotype: A read error is possible here, since a much larger clone lies one base away. This sequence joins TRBV29-1 and TRBJ1-2; TRBD1 is a possible D gene (6 bases). CDR3 length: 11 residues. V dropped 7 bases and J dropped 9 bases, with 15 bases sitting between them. Germline V CDR1 and CDR2: SQVTM, ANQGSEA. CDR3 loop: CSARTEYSYTF. Written as DNA, the CDR3 is TGCAGCGCCCGGACAGAGTATAGCTACACCTTC.

As regards this clonotype: A much bigger clone sits one base away, suggesting this may be a read error. The chain has TRBV12-3 or TRBV12-4 and TRBJ2-3; TRBD1 might be the D (6 bases). The CDR3 is made up of 16 amino acids. The CDR3 region has the DNA TGTGCCAGCAGTTTTGGCCCGGACAGAAGCACAGATACGCGGTATTTT. Encoded protein: CASSFGPDRSTDTRYF.

J is TRBJ1-5 and V is TRBV7-9; D remains ambiguous. The germline V gene encodes CDR1 SEHNR and CDR2 FQNEAQ (reference sequence). The germline V and J ends were trimmed by 1 base and 7 bases, with 5 bases remaining between them. CDR3 length equals 12 residues. CDR3 region: CASSLDSQPQHF. For the CDR3, the DNA is TGTGCCAGCAGCTTAGACAGCCAGCCCCAGCATTTT. Variable domain in full (rest from reference TRBV7-9 and TRBJ1-5): DTGVSQNPRHKITKRGQNVTFRCDPISEHNRLYWYRQTLGQGPEFLTYFQNEAQLEKSRLLSDRFSAERPKGSFSTLEIQRTEQGDSAMYLCASSLDSQPQHFGDGTRLSIL.

This chain uses TRBV2 with TRBJ2-3; 8 bases line up with TRBD2. V lost 3 bases, J lost 2 bases, and 4 bases stayed unmatched. CDR3 size: 15 residues. The germline V gene has CDR1 SNHLY and CDR2 FYNNEI. The CDR3 coding sequence is TGTGCCAGCAGTGATTTGCGGGGGGCCACAGATACGCAGTATTTT. This encodes CASSDLRGATDTQYF.

This chain joins TRBV6-2 or TRBV6-3 and TRBJ2-1; tentatively, D is TRBD1 or TRBD2 (5 bases each). The CDR3 contains 15 residues. In germline, CDR1 is MNHEY, CDR2 SVGEGT. The V gene lost 2 bases and the J gene lost 5 bases, with 13 bases spanning the gap. In nucleotides, the CDR3 is TGTGCCAGCAGTTACGCAACCGGGGACGACAATGAGCAGTTCTTC. This translates into CASSYATGDDNEQFF.

This clonotype appeared many times. This chain links TRBV7-9 with TRBJ2-3; the D gene is possibly TRBD2 (6 bases). The CDR3 runs to 18 residues. V was cut by 5 bases and J by 3 bases, with 24 bases left in between. Germline CDR1 reads SEHNR; CDR2 reads FQNEAQ (reference sequence). In nucleotides, the CDR3 is TGTGCCAGCAGCGATCAGCCTTACGGGGGAGATAGAACAGATACGCAGTATTTT. This translates into CASSDQPYGGDRTDTQYF.

As to this clonotype: One end of the junction fails to match germline, which may point to a read error. The chain uses TRBV20-1 and TRBJ2-2; D remains unclear. The CDR3 is 13 residues long. The germline V gene encodes CDR1 DFQATT and CDR2 SNEGSKA (reference sequence). The CDR3 loop is CSAIDQNTGQLFF. The CDR3 DNA reads TGCAGTGCGATAGATCAGAACACCGGGCAGCTGTTTTTT.

Details on this clonotype: A read error is possible here, since a much larger clone lies one base away. The rearrangement uses TRBV7-2 and TRBJ2-5; 9 bases fit TRBD1. The V and J ends lost 1 base and 13 bases, in that order; junction bases with no gene match: 4. CDR3 size: 12 residues. From germline, CDR1 is SGHTA and CDR2 FQGNSA. The CDR3 is CASSLDRGQRYF. CDR3 in DNA: TGTGCCAGCAGCTTAGACAGGGGGCAACGGTACTTC.

The rearrangement links TRBV2 to TRBJ1-1, with 7 bases identical to TRBD1. V lost 4 bases and J lost 2; bases outside the gene matches: 7. This CDR3 comprises 15 residues. In germline, CDR1 is SNHLY, CDR2 FYNNEI. Written as DNA, the CDR3 is TGTGCCAGCAGTGGAACTGGGACAGTCAACACTGAAGCTTTCTTT. This codes for CASSGTGTVNTEAFF.

This clonotype has at least ten counts. This chain joins TRBV7-9 and TRBJ2-5; tentatively, D is TRBD1 (6 bases). V was pared by 0 bases and J by 1 base, with 9 bases between. This CDR3 is built from 15 residues. Germline V CDR1 and CDR2: SEHNR, FQNEAQ (reference sequence). CDR3 sequence (DNA): TGTGCCAGCAGCTTAGCACAGGGAATCCAAGAGACCCAGTACTTC. This codes for CASSLAQGIQETQYF.

J is TRBJ1-2 and V is TRBV10-3, with D perhaps TRBD1 (6 bases). CDR3 length: 15 residues. Trimming left V 2 bases short and J 4 bases short, with 14 bases between. Germline V gene lookup returns CDR1 ENHRY and CDR2 SYGVKD. The CDR3 bases are TGTGCCATCAGTGAGGGATCCGCAGGGGCCTATGGCTACACCTTC. The encoded protein is CAISEGSAGAYGYTF.

This chain connects TRBV10-3 to TRBJ2-1; TRBD2 agrees at 7 bases. Germline CDR1 and CDR2: ENHRY and SYGVKD. Trimming cost V 0 bases and J 7 bases; bases outside gene matches: 9. The CDR3 spans 16 residues. Written as DNA, the CDR3 is TGTGCCATCAGTGAGTCGCGGGGAGGGTATAGGAATGAGCAGTTCTTC. It yields the protein CAISESRGGYRNEQFF.

This clonotype has a count of ten or more. The chain links TRBV20-1 to TRBJ2-1; TRBD1 agrees at 10 bases. Germline V gives CDR1 DFQATT, CDR2 SNEGSKA (reference sequence). Trimming at V came to 3 bases and at J to 8 bases, leaving 7 bases not matched to a gene. The CDR3 consists of 14 residues. This CDR3 reads CSASRQGARDEQFF. The CDR3 DNA reads as TGCAGTGCTAGCCGACAGGGGGCTCGCGATGAGCAGTTCTTC.

This sequence joins TRBV28 and TRBJ2-1; D uncertain. The germline CDR1 and CDR2 sequences are MDHEN and SYDVKM. V was cut by 5 bases and J by 5 bases, with 10 bases left in between. The CDR3 is made up of 13 amino acids. CDR3: CASSRALDNEQFF. CDR3 DNA: TGTGCCAGCAGTCGGGCCCTCGACAATGAGCAGTTCTTC.

This clonotype was seen at least ten times. The chain combines TRBV3-1 with TRBJ2-5; 11 bases line up with TRBD2. The length of the CDR3 is 15 residues. The junction had 2 bases not matched to a gene; V was cut back by 1 base and J by 4 bases. Germline V CDR1 and CDR2: LGHDT, YNNKEL (reference sequence). CDR3 in amino acids: CASSQALAGGETQYF. CDR3 nucleotides: TGTGCCAGCAGCCAAGCTCTAGCGGGAGGAGAGACCCAGTACTTC.

This clonotype was seen ten or more times. The chain is built from TRBV7-2 and TRBJ1-2; unclear D gene. The CDR3 has 16 amino acids. V was pared by 1 base and J by 6 bases, with 18 bases between. In germline, CDR1 is SGHTA, CDR2 FQGNSA. The CDR3 region is CASSLDIRSLYDGYTF. The CDR3, as DNA: TGTGCCAGCAGCTTAGATATAAGGTCTCTTTATGATGGCTACACCTTC.

This clonotype came up many times. This chain uses TRBV6-5 with TRBJ1-3, with D possibly TRBD1 on 5 matching bases. The V and J ends lost 8 bases and 0 bases respectively, with 20 bases between them. CDR1 is MNHEY, CDR2 SVGAGI, per germline. The CDR3 has 17 amino acids. The CDR3 sequence: CASSYGQGPYSGNTIYF. The CDR3 DNA is TGTGCCAGCTCTTACGGGCAGGGCCCGTACTCTGGAAACACCATATATTTT.

This chain uses TRBV28 with TRBJ1-1; D is unclear. CDR3 length equals 14 residues. V lost 7 bases and J lost 4, with 16 bases in between. The germline gives CDR1 MDHEN, CDR2 SYDVKM. The CDR3 protein is CASTPAGVGTEAFF. The CDR3 nucleotides are TGTGCCAGCACCCCGGCTGGGGTGGGCACTGAAGCTTTCTTT. Full variable domain (missing parts from reference TRBV28 and TRBJ1-1): DVKVTQSSRYLVKRTGEKVFLECVQDMDHENMFWYRQDPGLGLRLIYFSYDVKMKEKGDIPEGYSVSREKKERFSLILESASTNQTSMYLCASTPAGVGTEAFFGQGTRLTVV.